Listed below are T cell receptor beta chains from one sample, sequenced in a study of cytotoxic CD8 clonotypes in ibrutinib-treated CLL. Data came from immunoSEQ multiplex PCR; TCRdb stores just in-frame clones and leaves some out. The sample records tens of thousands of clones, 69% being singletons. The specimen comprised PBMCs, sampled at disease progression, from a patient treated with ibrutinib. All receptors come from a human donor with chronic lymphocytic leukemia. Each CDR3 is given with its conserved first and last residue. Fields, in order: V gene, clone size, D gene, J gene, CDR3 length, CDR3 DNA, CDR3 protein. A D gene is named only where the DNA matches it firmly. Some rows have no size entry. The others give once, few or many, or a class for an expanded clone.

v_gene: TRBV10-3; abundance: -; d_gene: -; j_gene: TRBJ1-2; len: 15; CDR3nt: TGTGCCATCAGTGGGGGACGCCAAAGGGGCAATGGCTACACCTTC; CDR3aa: CAISGGRQRGNGYTF
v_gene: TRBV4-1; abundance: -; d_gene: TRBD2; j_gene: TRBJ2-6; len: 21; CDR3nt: TGCGCCAGCAGCGACCCAGCATATTCTAGCGGGGGGGCTGCTGGGGCCAACGTCCTGACTTTC; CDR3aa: CASSDPAYSSGGAAGANVLTF
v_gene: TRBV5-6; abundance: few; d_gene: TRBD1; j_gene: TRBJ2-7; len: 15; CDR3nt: TGTGCCAGCAGCTCCACGACGACAGGGGGCTACGAGCAGTACTTC; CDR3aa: CASSSTTTGGYEQYF
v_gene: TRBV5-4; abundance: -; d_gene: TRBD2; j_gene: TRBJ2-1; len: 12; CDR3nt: TGTGCCAGCAGCTTTTCGGCGGGGGGCGCGTTCTTC; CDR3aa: CASSFSAGGAFF
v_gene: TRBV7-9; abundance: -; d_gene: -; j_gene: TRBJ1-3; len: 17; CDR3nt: TGTGCCAGCAGCTTGGGTCTAGGGGACTTCTCTGGAAACACCATATATTTT; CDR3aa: CASSLGLGDFSGNTIYF
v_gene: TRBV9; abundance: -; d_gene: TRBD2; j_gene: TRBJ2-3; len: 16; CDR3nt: TGTGCCAGCAGCCGTCGACGAGGACTAGACACAGATACGCAGTATTTT; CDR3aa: CASSRRRGLDTDTQYF
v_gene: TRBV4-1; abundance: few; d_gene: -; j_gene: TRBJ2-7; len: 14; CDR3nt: TGCGCCAGCAGCCAAGTAACGGGGTTCTACGAGCAGTACTTC; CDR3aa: CASSQVTGFYEQYF
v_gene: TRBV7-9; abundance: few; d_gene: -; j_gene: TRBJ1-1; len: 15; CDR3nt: TGTGCCAGCAGCGAAAGGGACACAACGAACACTGAAGCTTTCTTT; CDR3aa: CASSERDTTNTEAFF
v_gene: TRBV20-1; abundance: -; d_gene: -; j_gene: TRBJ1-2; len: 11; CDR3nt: TGCAGTGTCAGACGCACCTATGGCTACACCTTC; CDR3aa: CSVRRTYGYTF
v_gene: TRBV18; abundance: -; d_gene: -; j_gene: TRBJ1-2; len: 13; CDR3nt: TGTGCCAGCTCACCATCCAGTAACTATGGCTACACCTTC; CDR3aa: CASSPSSNYGYTF
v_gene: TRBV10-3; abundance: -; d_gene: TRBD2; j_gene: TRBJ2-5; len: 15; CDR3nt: TGTGCCAGTGGCGATACTAGCGGGGTCGGGGAGACCCAGTACTTC; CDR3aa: CASGDTSGVGETQYF
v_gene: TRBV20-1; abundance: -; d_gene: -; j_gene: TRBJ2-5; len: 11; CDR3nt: TGCAGTGCTCCTGTTGGAGAGACCCAGTACTTC; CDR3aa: CSAPVGETQYF
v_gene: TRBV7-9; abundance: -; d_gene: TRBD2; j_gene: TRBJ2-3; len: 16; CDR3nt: TGTGCCAGCAGCCCAGATAGCGGGGGGGCGATAGATACGCAGTATTTT; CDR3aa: CASSPDSGGAIDTQYF
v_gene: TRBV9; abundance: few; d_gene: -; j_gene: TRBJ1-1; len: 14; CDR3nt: TGTGCCAGCAGCGTATTGGAGAGGGACACTGAAGCTTTCTTT; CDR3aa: CASSVLERDTEAFF
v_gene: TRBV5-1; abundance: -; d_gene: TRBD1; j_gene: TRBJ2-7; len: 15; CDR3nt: TGCGCCAGCAGCTTGGAGGGGACAGGGGTTTACGAGCAGTACTTC; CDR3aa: CASSLEGTGVYEQYF
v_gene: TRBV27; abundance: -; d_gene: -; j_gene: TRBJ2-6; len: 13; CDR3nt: TGTGCCAGCAGTTTAGACGGGGCCAACGTCCTGACTTTC; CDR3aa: CASSLDGANVLTF
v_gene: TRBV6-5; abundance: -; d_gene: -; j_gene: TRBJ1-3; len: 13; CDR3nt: TGTGCCAGCAGTAGGACAGTTGGAAACACCATATATTTT; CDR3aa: CASSRTVGNTIYF
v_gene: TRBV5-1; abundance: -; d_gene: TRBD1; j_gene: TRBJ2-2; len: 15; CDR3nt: TGCGCCAGCAGCTTACCGACAGGGGCGCCCGGGGAGCTGTTTTTT; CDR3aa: CASSLPTGAPGELFF
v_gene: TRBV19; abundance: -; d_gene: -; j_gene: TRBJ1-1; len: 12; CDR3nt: TGTGCCAGTATGAGCTGGGAATATGAAGCTTTCTTT; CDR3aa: CASMSWEYEAFF
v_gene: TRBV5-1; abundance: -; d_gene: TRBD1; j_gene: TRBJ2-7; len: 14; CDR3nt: TGCGCCAGCAGCGGGGACAGGGTCACCTACGAGCAGTACTTC; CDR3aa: CASSGDRVTYEQYF
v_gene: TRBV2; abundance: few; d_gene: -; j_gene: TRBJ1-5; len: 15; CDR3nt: TGTGCCAGCAGTGAAACCTACAGGTGGGGTCAGCCCCAGCATTTT; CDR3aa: CASSETYRWGQPQHF
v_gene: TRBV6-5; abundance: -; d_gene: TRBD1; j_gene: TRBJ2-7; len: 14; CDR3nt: TGTGCCAGCAGTCCTTGGACAGGGGGCTACGAGCAGTACTTC; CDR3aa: CASSPWTGGYEQYF
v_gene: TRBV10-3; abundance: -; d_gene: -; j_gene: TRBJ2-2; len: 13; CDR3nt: TGTGCCATCAGTAGGGACGGCACCGGGGAGCTGTTTTTT; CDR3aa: CAISRDGTGELFF
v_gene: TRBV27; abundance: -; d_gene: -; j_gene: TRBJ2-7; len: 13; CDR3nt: TGTGCCAGCAGTTTCACATCTTTTTACGAGCAGTACTTC; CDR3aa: CASSFTSFYEQYF
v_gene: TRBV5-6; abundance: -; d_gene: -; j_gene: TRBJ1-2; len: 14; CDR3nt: TGTGCCAGCAGCTTGGCATGGGGGTCCTATGGCTACACCTTC; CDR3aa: CASSLAWGSYGYTF
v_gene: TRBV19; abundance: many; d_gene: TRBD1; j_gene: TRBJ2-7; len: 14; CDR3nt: TGTGCCAGTAGTCCCGGACAGGGGGCCTACGAGCAGTACTTC; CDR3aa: CASSPGQGAYEQYF
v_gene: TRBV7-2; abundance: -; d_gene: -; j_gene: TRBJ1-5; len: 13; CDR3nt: TGTGCCAGCAGCTTACGCGTCAATCAGCCCCAGCATTTT; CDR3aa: CASSLRVNQPQHF
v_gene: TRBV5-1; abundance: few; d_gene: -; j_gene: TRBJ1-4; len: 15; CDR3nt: TGCGCCAGCAGCCGACAGCCCACGCTGGGAGAAAAACTGTTTTTT; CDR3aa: CASSRQPTLGEKLFF
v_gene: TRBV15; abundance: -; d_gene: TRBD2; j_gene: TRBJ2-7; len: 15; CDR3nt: TGTGCCACCAGCAGAGGGGGACTAGCTAACGGCGAGCAGTACTTC; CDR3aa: CATSRGGLANGEQYF
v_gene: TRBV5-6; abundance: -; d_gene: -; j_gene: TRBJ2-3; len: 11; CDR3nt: TGTGCCAGCAGCTTGGAGGATACGCAGTATTTT; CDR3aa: CASSLEDTQYF
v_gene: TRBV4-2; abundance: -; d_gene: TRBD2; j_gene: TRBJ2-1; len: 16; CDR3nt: TGTGCCAGCAGCCCCGCCGGGACTAGCGGGTCGAATGAGCAGTTCTTC; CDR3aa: CASSPAGTSGSNEQFF
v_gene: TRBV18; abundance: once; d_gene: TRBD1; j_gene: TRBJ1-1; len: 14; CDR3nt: TGTGCCAGCTCAGCCTACAGGGGACCCACTGAAGCTTTCTTT; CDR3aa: CASSAYRGPTEAFF
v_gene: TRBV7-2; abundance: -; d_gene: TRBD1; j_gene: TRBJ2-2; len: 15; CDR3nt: TGTGCCAGCAGCCGGGGACAGAAAAACACCGGGGAGCTGTTTTTT; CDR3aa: CASSRGQKNTGELFF
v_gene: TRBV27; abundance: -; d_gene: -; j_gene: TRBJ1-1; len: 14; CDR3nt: TGTGCCAGCAGTTTATCGAAAGGGGGCACTGAAGCTTTCTTT; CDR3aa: CASSLSKGGTEAFF
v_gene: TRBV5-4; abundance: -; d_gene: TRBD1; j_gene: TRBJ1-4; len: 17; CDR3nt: TGTGCCAGCAGCAAGGGACAGGGGCCATCCGGGGGTGAAAAACTGTTTTTT; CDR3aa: CASSKGQGPSGGEKLFF
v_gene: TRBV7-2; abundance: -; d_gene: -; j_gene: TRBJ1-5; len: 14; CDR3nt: TGTGCCAGCAGCCAGACATTGAGCAATCAGCCCCAGCATTTT; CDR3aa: CASSQTLSNQPQHF
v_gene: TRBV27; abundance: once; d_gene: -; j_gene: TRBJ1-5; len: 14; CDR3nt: TGTGCCAGCAGTTATAGAGGGAATAATCAGCCCCAGCATTTT; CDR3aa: CASSYRGNNQPQHF
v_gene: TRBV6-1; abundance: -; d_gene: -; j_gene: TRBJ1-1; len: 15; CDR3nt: TGTGCCAGCAGTGCGTTTCCGACAGAGAACACTGAAGCTTTCTTT; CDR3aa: CASSAFPTENTEAFF
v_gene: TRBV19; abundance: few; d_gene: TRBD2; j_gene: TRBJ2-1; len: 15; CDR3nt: TGTGCCAGTGGACTAGCGGGGGGGCCAGACAATGAGCAGTTCTTC; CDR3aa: CASGLAGGPDNEQFF
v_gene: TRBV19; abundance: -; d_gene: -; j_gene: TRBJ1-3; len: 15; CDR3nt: TGTGCCAGTAGTAGGGCAAGCTACTCTGGAAACACCATATATTTT; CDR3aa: CASSRASYSGNTIYF
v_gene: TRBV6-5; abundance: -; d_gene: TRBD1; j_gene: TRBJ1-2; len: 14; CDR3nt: TGTGCCAGCAGTCACCCGGGACAGGGGTGGGGCTACACCTTC; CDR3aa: CASSHPGQGWGYTF
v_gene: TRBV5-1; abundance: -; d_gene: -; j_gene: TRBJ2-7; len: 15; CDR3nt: TGCGCCAGCAGCTTGGATCAGGTTAGCTCCTACGAGCAGTACTTC; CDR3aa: CASSLDQVSSYEQYF
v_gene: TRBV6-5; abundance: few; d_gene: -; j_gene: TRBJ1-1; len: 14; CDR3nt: TGTGCCAGCAGTTACAACGGGGAGGAGAGTGAAGCTTTCTTT; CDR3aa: CASSYNGEESEAFF
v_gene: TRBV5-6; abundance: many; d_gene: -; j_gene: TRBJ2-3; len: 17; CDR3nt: TGTGCCAGCAGCCTGACCCTCCCGACGGCTAGCACAGATACGCAGTATTTT; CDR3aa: CASSLTLPTASTDTQYF
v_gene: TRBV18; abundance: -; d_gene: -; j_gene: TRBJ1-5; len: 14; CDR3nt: TGTGCCAGCTCGGAGCAGTATAGCAATCAGCCCCAGCATTTT; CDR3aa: CASSEQYSNQPQHF
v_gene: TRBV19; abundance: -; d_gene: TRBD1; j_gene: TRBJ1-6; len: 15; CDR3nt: TGTGCCAGTAGTATTCGGGACAGCGCTAATTCACCCCTCCACTTT; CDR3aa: CASSIRDSANSPLHF
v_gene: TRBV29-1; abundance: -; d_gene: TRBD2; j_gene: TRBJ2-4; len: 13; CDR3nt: TGCAGCGCCCGGCGGGGGGAGGAGAACATTCAGTACTTC; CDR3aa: CSARRGEENIQYF
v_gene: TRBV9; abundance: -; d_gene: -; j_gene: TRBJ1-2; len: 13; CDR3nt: TGTGCCAGCACCCTTTCGGGAGGCTATGGCTACACCTTC; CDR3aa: CASTLSGGYGYTF
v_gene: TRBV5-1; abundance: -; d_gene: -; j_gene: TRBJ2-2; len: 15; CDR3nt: TGCGCCAGCAGCTTCAGTTCTGGGCCGGAAGGGGAGCTGTTTTTT; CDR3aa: CASSFSSGPEGELFF
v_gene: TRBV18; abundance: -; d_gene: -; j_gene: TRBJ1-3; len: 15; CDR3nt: TGTGCCAGCTCACCAGAGGGGGACTCTGGAAACACCATATATTTT; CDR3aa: CASSPEGDSGNTIYF